This entry features one TCR beta chain sequence. What it binds is not known. Only in-frame clones appear in the TCRdb table, and some are missing; sequencing was by immunoSEQ multiplex PCR. This table has over 200,000 clones, around nine tenths appearing once. Treatment defined: some 20 received Ad26.COV2.S at low or high dose, single or two shots; roughly five received placebo; per-sample allocation not given. Vaccine and placebo recipients were sampled on day 63 after the first injection. This sample stems from a study of Ad26.COV2.S vaccination and SARS-CoV-2 variants. Study at large: The COV1001 Ad26.COV2.S trial arm included the donor. By the intramuscular route, Ad26.COV2.S was given once, or twice 56 days apart.

Findings and limits, study-wide: The study found similar non-spike TCR breadth in vaccine and placebo recipients. The TCR breadth and depth analyses may have understated or missed part of the total T cell responses.

CDR1 and CDR2 from the germline V gene are SGHTA and FQGNSA. This CDR3 has 15 amino acids. V dropped 2 bases and J dropped 7 bases, with 15 bases sitting between them. The sequencing used peripheral blood, collected in a trial of Ad26.COV2.S vaccine versus placebo. The receptor comes from a person aged 18-65 years who received the Ad26.COV2.S COVID-19 vaccine or a placebo. This rearrangement joins TRBV7-2 to TRBJ1-5; the D gene is possibly TRBD1 (5 bases). CDR3 coding DNA: TGTGCCAGCAGCTTACTCGGGGGTAAGGTGCAGCCCCAGCATTTT. It yields the protein CASSLLGGKVQPQHF.